This T cell receptor (beta chain) was sequenced in a study of cytomegalovirus exposure and HLA in healthy donors. Clones were sequenced by immunoSEQ multiplex PCR, and TCRdb holds only the in-frame ones, with some missing. The sample carries 220,000 or so clones, 80% to 90% recorded once. CDR3 length: 17 amino acids. Trimming shortened V by 0 bases and J by 3 bases, and 17 bases separated the two germline ends. Looked up from germline, CDR1 is SGHRS and CDR2 is YFSETQ. This chain connects TRBV5-1 to TRBJ2-3; D ambiguous. This receptor was identified in a woman between 18 and 29 years old in good health and CMV-seropositive. Sequencing used PBMCs. The chain's CDR3 is CASSLDVGPVITDTQYF. The CDR3 DNA sequence: TGCGCCAGCAGCTTGGACGTCGGTCCGGTGATAACAGATACGCAGTATTTT.